Sequencing of this T cell receptor beta chain was carried out in a study of blood T cells in healthy people across ages. Overall study findings and caveats: A roughly linear fall in TCR beta diversity per million T cells was seen with increasing age. Leaving the PBMCs unsorted stopped any conclusive comparison of naive versus antigen-experienced cells. The study regarded diversity estimates from one million T cells as underestimates.

Together with a sample-barcoded 5' primer, a J-beta primer mix was included in a second PCR lasting about 7 to 12 cycles. TCRdb re-analysed the 5' RACE reads in MiXCR, keeping a single row per CDR3 protein. The repertoire holds hundreds of thousands of distinct CDR3 sequences, with approximately 30% as singletons. This clonotype has a handful of counts. As yet, its antigen is unknown. A read error is possible here, since a much larger clone lies one base away. Sequenced input: blood. The receptor's source is a woman aged 80 or older in good health.

The CDR3 DNA is TGTGCCAGCAGCTTAACGAGTAGCGGGGGGGCAAATGGGCAGTTCTTC. Translating it yields CASSLTSSGGANGQFF. The chain employs TRBV7-3 and TRBJ2-1, with 11 bases matching TRBD2. Germline V lookup: CDR1 SGHTA, CDR2 FQGTGA. CDR3 length equals 16 residues.